These 22 T cell receptor beta chains originate from one sample sequenced in a study of OX40 agonist ivuxolimab in advanced cancers. Only in-frame clones appear in the TCRdb table, and some are missing; sequencing was by immunoSEQ multiplex PCR. The repertoire holds more than 35,000 clones, with about 85% as singletons. This sample comprised CD4+ or CD8+ T cells sorted from blood, obtained in a trial of the OX40 agonist ivuxolimab. These receptors were collected from an adult with an advanced solid tumor such as melanoma, head and neck, liver or kidney cancer.

This sequence joins TRBV11-2 and TRBJ1-1; D is ambiguous. The CDR3 spans 14 residues. The germline CDR1 and CDR2 sequences are SGHAT and FQNNGV. Trimming pared 0 bases from V and 2 bases from J, leaving 7 bases between. The CDR3 coding sequence is TGTGCCAGCAGCTTAGAAACTACCAACACTGAAGCTTTCTTT. Translated: CASSLETTNTEAFF.

The genes are TRBV7-9 and TRBJ2-1; possibly TRBD2 for D (5 bases). The CDR3 length is 16 residues. CDR1 is SEHNR, CDR2 FQNEAQ, per germline (reference sequence). The V gene lost 2 bases and the J gene lost 0 bases, with 11 bases spanning the gap. The CDR3 reads CASSLRRGSSYNEQFF. CDR3 in DNA: TGTGCCAGCAGCTTACGGCGAGGGAGCTCCTACAATGAGCAGTTCTTC. Full variable domain (rest looked up from reference TRBV7-9 and TRBJ2-1): DTGVSQNPRHKITKRGQNVTFRCDPISEHNRLYWYRQTLGQGPEFLTYFQNEAQLEKSRLLSDRFSAERPKGSFSTLEIQRTEQGDSAMYLCASSLRRGSSYNEQFFGPGTRLTVL.

V gene TRBV6-5 combines with J gene TRBJ1-5; the match to TRBD1 covers 12 bases. Trimming removed 4 bases from V and 7 bases from J; junction bases left unmatched: 2. The germline V gene has CDR1 MNHEY and CDR2 SVGAGI. The CDR3 extends over 14 amino acids. The CDR3 sequence is CASSWGQGAQPQHF. The CDR3 nucleotides read TGTGCCAGCAGTTGGGGACAGGGGGCCCAGCCCCAGCATTTT.

This clone was seen a few times. The chain carries TRBV15 and TRBJ2-7, with TRBD1 as a possible D gene (5 bases). The CDR3 contains 14 residues. Trimming stripped 1 base from V and 3 bases from J, with 10 bases between. CDR1 is LNHNV and CDR2 is YYDKDF in the germline V gene (reference sequence). CDR3 nucleotide sequence: TGTGCCACCAGCAGAGGACAGTCGGTCTACGAGCAGTACTTC. Its translation is CATSRGQSVYEQYF.

The chain carries TRBV5-4 and TRBJ2-2, with TRBD2 matching 7 bases. The CDR3 extends over 16 amino acids. Trimming cost V 3 bases and J 2 bases; bases outside gene matches: 7. The germline CDR1 and CDR2 sequences are SGHNT and YYREEE (reference sequence). The CDR3 DNA is TGTGCCAGCAGCTCGCGGGGGAGATATAACACCGGGGAGCTGTTTTTT. It specifies CASSSRGRYNTGELFF.

This chain uses TRBV19 with TRBJ2-2; no reliable D call. In germline, CDR1 is LNHDA, CDR2 SQIVND (reference sequence). The CDR3 consists of 13 residues. V was pared by 5 bases and J by 4 bases, with 8 bases between. The CDR3 region is CASSYGSTGELFF. The CDR3 bases are TGTGCCAGTAGTTATGGGTCCACCGGGGAGCTGTTTTTT.

The V call is TRBV2, the J call TRBJ2-3, with D tentatively TRBD2 (5 bases). V was pared by 6 bases and J by 6 bases, with 28 bases between. The germline V gene has CDR1 SNHLY and CDR2 FYNNEI. This CDR3 region has 18 residues. CDR3 in amino acids: CASRRPYTSETAKDTQYF. CDR3 nucleotides: TGTGCCAGCAGGAGACCCTACACTAGTGAGACGGCCAAGGATACGCAGTATTTT.

The sample holds one count of this clone. The CDR3 DNA sequence: TGTGCCAGCAGCGTAGCGGTGGGCTGGTACAATGAGCAGTTCTTC. Its translation is CASSVAVGWYNEQFF. This chain connects TRBV9 to TRBJ2-1; D uncertain. This CDR3 region has 15 residues. Germline V gene lookup returns CDR1 SGDLS and CDR2 YYNGEE. V lost 0 bases to trimming and J lost 4 bases, with 11 bases between them.

In this sample, this clone turned up once. The CDR3: CASSLVGTREETQYF. The DNA for the CDR3 is TGCGCCAGCAGCTTGGTGGGGACAAGAGAAGAGACCCAGTACTTC. V usage is TRBV5-1 and J usage is TRBJ2-5; weak D call: TRBD1 (6 bases). The CDR3 totals 15 residues. Trimming pared 0 bases from V and 3 bases from J, leaving 12 bases between. The germline gives CDR1 SGHRS, CDR2 YFSETQ.

The chain links TRBV7-9 to TRBJ2-2; 8 positions match TRBD1. The CDR3 extends over 15 amino acids. Unmatched junction bases numbered 5, after V lost 4 bases and J lost 4 bases. Germline CDR1 reads SEHNR; CDR2 reads FQNEAQ (reference sequence). CDR3 sequence: CASSSWTGSTGELFF. As DNA, the CDR3 is TGTGCCAGCAGCTCTTGGACAGGGAGCACCGGGGAGCTGTTTTTT.

CDR3 amino acids: CASSDYRAFNYGYTF. As DNA, the CDR3 is TGTGCCAGTAGTGATTACAGGGCCTTTAACTATGGCTACACCTTC. The chain carries TRBV19 and TRBJ1-2; weak D call: TRBD1 (6 bases). This CDR3 is 15 amino acids long. From germline, CDR1 is LNHDA and CDR2 SQIVND (reference sequence). The germline V and J ends were trimmed by 5 bases and 1 base, with 14 bases remaining between them.

With regard to this clone: Other nucleotide sequences from this sample produce the same CDR3. The J gene is TRBJ2-5, the V gene TRBV5-1; D may be TRBD1 (6 bases). Trimming shortened V by 1 base and J by 3 bases, and 7 bases separated the two germline ends. The CDR3 is 13 amino acids. Germline V gene data show CDR1 as SGHRS and CDR2 as YFSETQ. The CDR3 nucleotides read TGCGCCAGCAGCTTGCCAGGGGAAGAGACCCAGTACTTC. This sequence encodes CASSLPGEETQYF.

This chain's CDR3 is CASSLQREGGEQYF. CDR3 nucleotides: TGCGCCAGCAGCCTTCAGCGGGAGGGGGGCGAGCAGTACTTC. The V gene is TRBV5-1, the J gene TRBJ2-7, with TRBD2 matching 10 bases. Trimming took 4 bases from V and 6 from J; bases not matched to a gene: 7. Looked up from germline, CDR1 is SGHRS and CDR2 is YFSETQ. This CDR3 contains 14 residues.

The chain is built from TRBV19 and TRBJ1-1; TRBD1 matches 8 bases. CDR3 length: 13 amino acids. V was pared by 3 bases and J by 5 bases, with 2 bases of the junction left unmatched. Germline lookup yields CDR1 LNHDA and CDR2 SQIVND (reference sequence). CDR3 DNA sequence: TGTGCCAGTAGTATTAACAGGGGGACTGAAGCTTTCTTT. This sequence encodes CASSINRGTEAFF.

CDR3 nucleotides: TGTGCCAGCAGTTCACCGAGCTCTGGGGCCAACGTCCTGACTTTC. Translation gives CASSSPSSGANVLTF. The chain couples TRBV28 to TRBJ2-6; no firm D call. Per germline, CDR1 MDHEN and CDR2 SYDVKM. The V and J ends lost 4 bases and 0 bases respectively, with 7 bases between them. There are 15 residues in the CDR3.

The chain is built from TRBV6-5 and TRBJ1-3; the D is unclear. Trimming cost V 2 bases and J 4 bases, with 9 bases left between them. The CDR3 totals 14 residues. Germline CDR1 is MNHEY and CDR2 is SVGAGI. CDR3 loop: CASSYESRGNTIYF. CDR3 bases: TGTGCCAGCAGTTACGAGTCCAGGGGAAACACCATATATTTT.

The rearrangement uses TRBV19 and TRBJ1-3; D gene unclear. The germline V gene encodes CDR1 LNHDA and CDR2 SQIVND (reference sequence). V lost 3 bases to trimming and J lost 3 bases, with 9 bases between them. The CDR3 sequence is 14 residues long. DNA of the CDR3: TGTGCCAGTAGTATTTTGGGCGGTGGAAACACCATATATTTT. This encodes CASSILGGGNTIYF.

In this sample, this clone turned up once. V gene TRBV19 combines with J gene TRBJ2-7; unclear D gene. The V and J ends lost 3 bases and 0 bases respectively, with 9 bases between them. Germline values: CDR1 LNHDA, CDR2 SQIVND (reference sequence). The CDR3 consists of 14 residues. As DNA, the CDR3 is TGTGCCAGTAGTATCTTTGGGCGCTCCTACGAGCAGTACTTC. This encodes CASSIFGRSYEQYF.

This clone has only one observation. This chain links TRBV27 with TRBJ2-1; D possibly matches TRBD1 or TRBD2 (5 bases each). The CDR3 length is 14 residues. V was pared by 2 bases and J by 8 bases, with 13 bases between. Germline CDR1 MNHEY, CDR2 SMNVEV (reference sequence). CDR3 amino acids: CASSLGGTFHEQFF. In DNA form, the CDR3 reads TGTGCCAGCAGTTTAGGTGGGACGTTTCATGAGCAGTTCTTC.

The chain recombines TRBV2 with TRBJ2-4; D remains ambiguous. CDR1 is SNHLY and CDR2 is FYNNEI in the germline V gene. The V end lost 4 bases, the J end lost 7 bases, and 17 bases lay between the germline ends. The CDR3 contains 15 residues. The CDR3 DNA is TGTGCCAGCAGTGTTTCTGTTGGCGTGGGCAACATTCAGTACTTC. Its protein is CASSVSVGVGNIQYF.

This sequence joins TRBV5-1 and TRBJ1-5; 8 nucleotides match TRBD1. The CDR3 has 14 amino acids. Losses at the gene ends were 4 bases for V and 5 bases for J; bases not matched to a gene: 5. Germline assignment: CDR1 SGHRS and CDR2 YFSETQ. The CDR3 bases are TGCGCCAGCAGCCCGGGACAGGTTGATCAGCCCCAGCATTTT. It translates to CASSPGQVDQPQHF.

This chain joins TRBV7-2 and TRBJ2-3; D is unresolved. The V gene lost 3 bases and the J gene lost 1 base, with 5 bases spanning the gap. Germline V gene sequence: CDR1 SGHTA, CDR2 FQGNSA. There are 13 residues in the CDR3. CDR3 amino acids: CASSFQGTDTQYF. Here the CDR3 DNA reads TGTGCCAGCAGCTTTCAGGGCACAGATACGCAGTATTTT.